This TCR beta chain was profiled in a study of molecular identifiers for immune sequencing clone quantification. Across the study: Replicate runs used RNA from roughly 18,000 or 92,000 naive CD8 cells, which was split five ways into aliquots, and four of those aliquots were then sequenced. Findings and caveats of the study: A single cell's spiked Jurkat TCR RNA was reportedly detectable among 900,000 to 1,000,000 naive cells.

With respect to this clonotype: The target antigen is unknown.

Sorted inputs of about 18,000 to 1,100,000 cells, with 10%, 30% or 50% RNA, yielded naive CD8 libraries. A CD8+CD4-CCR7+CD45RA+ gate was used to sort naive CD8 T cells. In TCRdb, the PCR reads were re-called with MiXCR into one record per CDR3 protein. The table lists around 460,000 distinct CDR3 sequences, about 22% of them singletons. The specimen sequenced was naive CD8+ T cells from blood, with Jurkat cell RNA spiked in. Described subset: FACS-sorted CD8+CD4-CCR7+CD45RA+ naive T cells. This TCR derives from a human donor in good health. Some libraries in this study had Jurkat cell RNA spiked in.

The CDR3 sequence: CSPQPQHF. Here the CDR3 DNA reads TGCAGCCCTCAGCCCCAGCATTTT. The V gene is TRBV29-1, the J gene TRBJ1-5; D unresolved. The germline V gene encodes CDR1 SQVTM and CDR2 ANQGSEA. The CDR3 has 8 amino acids. Trimming cost V 8 bases and J 6 bases, with 2 bases left between them.